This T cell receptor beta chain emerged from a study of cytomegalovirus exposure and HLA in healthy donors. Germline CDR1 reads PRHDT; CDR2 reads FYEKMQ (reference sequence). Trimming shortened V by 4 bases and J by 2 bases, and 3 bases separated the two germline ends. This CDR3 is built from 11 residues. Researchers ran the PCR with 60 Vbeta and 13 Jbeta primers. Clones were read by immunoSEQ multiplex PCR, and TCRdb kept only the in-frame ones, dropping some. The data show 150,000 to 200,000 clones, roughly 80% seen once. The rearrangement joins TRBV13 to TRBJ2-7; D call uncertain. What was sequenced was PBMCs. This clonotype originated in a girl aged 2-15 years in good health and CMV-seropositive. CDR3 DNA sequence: TGTGCCAGCAGCTCCACCTACGAGCAGTACTTC. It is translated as CASSSTYEQYF. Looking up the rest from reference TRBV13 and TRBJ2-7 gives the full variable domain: AAGVIQSPRHLIKEKRETATLKCYPIPRHDTVYWYQQGPGQDPQFLISFYEKMQSDKGSIPDRFSAQQFSDYHSELNMSSLELGDSALYFCASSSTYEQYFGPGTRLTVT.